These T cell receptor beta chains were read from a single sample in a study of blood T cell repertoires in COVID-19. This table comes from immunoSEQ multiplex PCR, and its TCRdb copy is limited to in-frame clones, with some not included. The table lists just over 250,000 clones, roughly 90% of them singletons, with approximately 4.3% in the top ten. The sample taken for sequencing was peripheral blood. The receptors here all came from a man in his sixties who had recovered from COVID-19. Both conserved end residues are part of each CDR3. The D gene is left open where the match is weak. Clone sizes are given selectively: once, few, many, or a class where the clone is expanded.

J gene: TRBJ2-7
D gene: NA
clone size: NA
V gene: TRBV5-1
CDR3 protein: CASSALAGYDEQYF
CDR3 DNA: TGCGCCAGCAGCGCCTTGGCAGGGTACGACGAGCAGTACTTC

J gene: TRBJ2-1
D gene: TRBD2
clone size: NA
V gene: TRBV7-2
CDR3 protein: CASRPGTSGGKWNEQFF
CDR3 DNA: TGTGCCAGCAGGCCCGGGACTAGCGGGGGAAAGTGGAATGAGCAGTTCTTC

J gene: TRBJ2-1
D gene: NA
clone size: few
V gene: TRBV27
CDR3 protein: CATSWTANNFLNEQFF
CDR3 DNA: TGTGCCACAAGCTGGACAGCGAACAACTTCTTGAATGAGCAGTTCTTC

J gene: TRBJ2-5
D gene: TRBD1
clone size: NA
V gene: TRBV19
CDR3 protein: CASSTRDRPRETQYF
CDR3 DNA: TGTGCCAGTAGCACCAGGGACAGACCAAGAGAGACCCAGTACTTC

J gene: TRBJ2-3
D gene: NA
clone size: few
V gene: TRBV19
CDR3 protein: CASSIDRGFLDTQYF
CDR3 DNA: TGTGCCAGTAGTATAGACAGGGGATTTTTAGATACGCAGTATTTT

J gene: TRBJ2-2
D gene: NA
clone size: NA
V gene: TRBV6-5
CDR3 protein: CASSQGFTGELFF
CDR3 DNA: TGTGCCAGCAGTCAGGGATTTACCGGGGAGCTGTTTTTT

J gene: TRBJ2-1
D gene: NA
clone size: NA
V gene: TRBV12-3/TRBV12-4
CDR3 protein: CASRSTSSGEQFF
CDR3 DNA: TGTGCCAGCAGGTCGACTAGTAGTGGTGAGCAGTTCTTC

J gene: TRBJ1-6
D gene: NA
clone size: NA
V gene: TRBV7-9
CDR3 protein: CASSPDRTYNSPLHF
CDR3 DNA: TGTGCCAGCAGCCCAGACAGGACTTATAATTCACCCCTCCACTTT

J gene: TRBJ2-7
D gene: TRBD2
clone size: NA
V gene: TRBV6-5
CDR3 protein: CASSGLAGGYEQYF
CDR3 DNA: TGTGCCAGCAGCGGACTAGCGGGGGGCTACGAGCAGTACTTC

J gene: TRBJ2-5
D gene: NA
clone size: NA
V gene: TRBV9
CDR3 protein: CASSDGQEETQYF
CDR3 DNA: TGTGCCAGCAGCGACGGTCAAGAGGAGACCCAGTACTTC

J gene: TRBJ1-1
D gene: NA
clone size: NA
V gene: TRBV19
CDR3 protein: CASRGPNSVNTEAFF
CDR3 DNA: TGTGCCAGTAGGGGGCCGAACTCGGTGAACACTGAAGCTTTCTTT

J gene: TRBJ2-7
D gene: TRBD2
clone size: NA
V gene: TRBV5-1
CDR3 protein: CASSLGTSGRSYEQYF
CDR3 DNA: TGCGCCAGCAGCTTGGGGACTAGCGGACGCTCCTACGAGCAGTACTTC

J gene: TRBJ2-3
D gene: TRBD1
clone size: NA
V gene: TRBV28
CDR3 protein: CASSSPGQGTDTQYF
CDR3 DNA: TGTGCCAGCAGTTCGCCGGGACAGGGCACAGATACGCAGTATTTT

J gene: TRBJ2-2
D gene: TRBD2
clone size: NA
V gene: TRBV5-1
CDR3 protein: CASSLVSGVNTGELFF
CDR3 DNA: TGCGCCAGCAGCTTGGTCAGCGGGGTGAACACCGGGGAGCTGTTTTTT

J gene: TRBJ1-1
D gene: TRBD1
clone size: NA
V gene: TRBV29-1
CDR3 protein: CSVTRDRGASEAFF
CDR3 DNA: TGCAGCGTAACCCGGGACAGGGGCGCCTCTGAAGCTTTCTTT

J gene: TRBJ2-2
D gene: TRBD2
clone size: once
V gene: TRBV18
CDR3 protein: CASFPGLANTGELFF
CDR3 DNA: TGTGCCAGCTTCCCGGGACTAGCGAACACCGGGGAGCTGTTTTTT

J gene: TRBJ1-1
D gene: NA
clone size: few
V gene: TRBV4-1
CDR3 protein: CASSQGTGRTEAFF
CDR3 DNA: TGCGCCAGCAGCCAAGGGACTGGGCGGACTGAAGCTTTCTTT

J gene: TRBJ2-3
D gene: TRBD2
clone size: many
V gene: TRBV6-4
CDR3 protein: CASSDGTSGGADTQYF
CDR3 DNA: TGTGCCAGCAGTGACGGGACTAGCGGGGGGGCAGATACGCAGTATTTT

J gene: TRBJ1-4
D gene: TRBD1
clone size: NA
V gene: TRBV7-9
CDR3 protein: CASSRDSPTNEKLFF
CDR3 DNA: TGTGCCAGCAGCCGGGACAGCCCAACTAATGAAAAACTGTTTTTT

J gene: TRBJ2-5
D gene: NA
clone size: NA
V gene: TRBV3-1/TRBV3-2
CDR3 protein: CASSQDRGTQYF
CDR3 DNA: TGTGCCAGCAGCCAAGATAGGGGGACCCAGTACTTC

J gene: TRBJ2-1
D gene: TRBD2
clone size: once
V gene: TRBV4-2
CDR3 protein: CASSQEGTSGGALKFF
CDR3 DNA: TGTGCCAGCAGCCAAGAAGGGACTAGCGGGGGGGCCTTAAAGTTCTTC

J gene: TRBJ2-7
D gene: TRBD1
clone size: NA
V gene: TRBV6-5
CDR3 protein: CASSYSTGLYEQYF
CDR3 DNA: TGTGCCAGCAGTTACTCGACAGGGCTCTACGAGCAGTACTTC

J gene: TRBJ1-5
D gene: NA
clone size: NA
V gene: TRBV25-1
CDR3 protein: CASSARYSNQPQHF
CDR3 DNA: TGTGCCAGCAGTGCTCGTTATAGCAATCAGCCCCAGCATTTT

J gene: TRBJ2-5
D gene: NA
clone size: NA
V gene: TRBV11-2
CDR3 protein: CASSPEVRGTQYF
CDR3 DNA: TGTGCCAGCAGCCCAGAGGTGCGGGGGACCCAGTACTTC

J gene: TRBJ2-7
D gene: NA
clone size: NA
V gene: TRBV19
CDR3 protein: CASSIALSYYEQYF
CDR3 DNA: TGTGCCAGTAGTATTGCGCTAAGCTACTACGAGCAGTACTTC

J gene: TRBJ2-3
D gene: NA
clone size: NA
V gene: TRBV2
CDR3 protein: CASSTQGARTDTQYF
CDR3 DNA: TGTGCCAGCAGTACACAGGGCGCTAGGACAGATACGCAGTATTTT

J gene: TRBJ2-2
D gene: TRBD1
clone size: NA
V gene: TRBV9
CDR3 protein: CASSKQGASTGELFF
CDR3 DNA: TGTGCCAGCAGCAAACAGGGGGCGAGCACCGGGGAGCTGTTTTTT

J gene: TRBJ1-2
D gene: NA
clone size: NA
V gene: TRBV6-5
CDR3 protein: CASSPGADYGYTF
CDR3 DNA: TGTGCCAGCTCCCCAGGGGCCGACTATGGCTACACCTTC

J gene: TRBJ2-7
D gene: NA
clone size: NA
V gene: TRBV5-4
CDR3 protein: CATQGGAYEQYF
CDR3 DNA: TGTGCCACACAGGGGGGGGCCTACGAGCAGTACTTC

J gene: TRBJ1-1
D gene: NA
clone size: NA
V gene: TRBV27
CDR3 protein: CASSPRTVLMNTEAFF
CDR3 DNA: TGTGCCAGCAGTCCTAGGACAGTCTTAATGAACACTGAAGCTTTCTTT

J gene: TRBJ1-6
D gene: NA
clone size: NA
V gene: TRBV2
CDR3 protein: CASTGQLVSPLHF
CDR3 DNA: TGTGCCAGCACTGGACAGTTGGTATCACCCCTCCACTTT

J gene: TRBJ2-7
D gene: NA
clone size: NA
V gene: TRBV7-9
CDR3 protein: CASSLGSEGGYEQYF
CDR3 DNA: TGTGCCAGCAGCTTAGGGTCGGAGGGTGGCTACGAGCAGTACTTC

J gene: TRBJ2-7
D gene: NA
clone size: NA
V gene: TRBV7-2
CDR3 protein: CASSLGGTSYEQYF
CDR3 DNA: TGTGCCAGCAGCTTAGGTGGGACAAGCTACGAGCAGTACTTC

J gene: TRBJ1-5
D gene: NA
clone size: NA
V gene: TRBV19
CDR3 protein: CASSSRQAGDQPQHF
CDR3 DNA: TGTGCCAGTAGTTCTCGACAGGCGGGGGATCAGCCCCAGCATTTT

J gene: TRBJ2-7
D gene: NA
clone size: NA
V gene: TRBV25-1
CDR3 protein: CASSEPGQFYEQYF
CDR3 DNA: TGTGCCAGCAGTGAACCGGGACAATTCTACGAGCAGTACTTC

J gene: TRBJ2-5
D gene: TRBD1
clone size: NA
V gene: TRBV6-5
CDR3 protein: CASRKRGTGHTQYF
CDR3 DNA: TGTGCCAGCAGGAAACGAGGGACAGGGCATACCCAGTACTTC

J gene: TRBJ2-1
D gene: TRBD2
clone size: NA
V gene: TRBV15
CDR3 protein: CATSRDVVGTRFFGDNEQFF
CDR3 DNA: TGTGCCACCAGCAGAGACGTAGTCGGGACTAGATTTTTTGGGGACAATGAGCAGTTCTTC

J gene: TRBJ2-1
D gene: TRBD1
clone size: NA
V gene: TRBV3-1/TRBV3-2
CDR3 protein: CASSRQGRQFF
CDR3 DNA: TGTGCCAGCAGCCGACAGGGTAGGCAGTTCTTC

J gene: TRBJ2-5
D gene: TRBD1
clone size: NA
V gene: TRBV11-2
CDR3 protein: CASSLATGGGETQYF
CDR3 DNA: TGTGCCAGCAGCTTAGCCACAGGGGGCGGTGAGACCCAGTACTTC

J gene: TRBJ2-7
D gene: TRBD1
clone size: NA
V gene: TRBV19
CDR3 protein: CASSITGGPTYEQYF
CDR3 DNA: TGTGCCAGTAGTATAACAGGGGGGCCAACCTACGAGCAGTACTTC

J gene: TRBJ2-5
D gene: NA
clone size: few
V gene: TRBV3-1/TRBV3-2
CDR3 protein: CASSLRAGVETQYF
CDR3 DNA: TGTGCCAGCAGCCTAAGGGCAGGGGTAGAGACCCAGTACTTC

J gene: TRBJ1-2
D gene: NA
clone size: few
V gene: TRBV10-1
CDR3 protein: CASAAKYVDGYTF
CDR3 DNA: TGCGCCAGCGCAGCGAAGTATGTCGATGGCTACACCTTC

J gene: TRBJ1-1
D gene: TRBD1
clone size: few
V gene: TRBV5-4
CDR3 protein: CASSSRQGAGTEAFF
CDR3 DNA: TGTGCCAGCAGCTCACGACAGGGGGCAGGCACTGAAGCTTTCTTT

J gene: TRBJ2-7
D gene: TRBD1
clone size: NA
V gene: TRBV7-2
CDR3 protein: CASSLALSGQGLEQYF
CDR3 DNA: TGTGCCAGCAGCTTAGCGCTGTCGGGACAGGGTCTCGAGCAGTACTTC

J gene: TRBJ1-5
D gene: NA
clone size: NA
V gene: TRBV30
CDR3 protein: CAWSAQLKRVNQPQHF
CDR3 DNA: TGTGCCTGGAGTGCCCAATTGAAGAGAGTCAATCAGCCCCAGCATTTT

J gene: TRBJ2-7
D gene: NA
clone size: NA
V gene: TRBV28
CDR3 protein: CASRPNPAYEQYF
CDR3 DNA: TGTGCCAGCAGACCTAATCCGGCCTACGAGCAGTACTTC

J gene: TRBJ1-6
D gene: NA
clone size: NA
V gene: TRBV5-1
CDR3 protein: CASHSSYNSPLHF
CDR3 DNA: TGCGCTAGCCACAGCTCCTATAATTCACCCCTCCACTTT

J gene: TRBJ1-1
D gene: TRBD1
clone size: NA
V gene: TRBV5-1
CDR3 protein: CASSWRQGNTEAFF
CDR3 DNA: TGCGCCAGCAGCTGGCGACAGGGGAACACTGAAGCTTTCTTT

J gene: TRBJ1-4
D gene: NA
clone size: NA
V gene: TRBV19
CDR3 protein: CASSILIAYRTDATNEKLFF
CDR3 DNA: TGTGCCAGTAGTATTTTAATCGCGTACAGAACAGATGCAACTAATGAAAAACTGTTTTTT

J gene: TRBJ1-2
D gene: TRBD1
clone size: NA
V gene: TRBV5-6
CDR3 protein: CASSLTRLSGGDYGYTF
CDR3 DNA: TGTGCCAGCAGCCTTACACGTTTGTCAGGGGGTGACTATGGCTACACCTTC

J gene: TRBJ2-1
D gene: TRBD1
clone size: NA
V gene: TRBV24-1
CDR3 protein: CATSVGQGNNEQFF
CDR3 DNA: TGTGCCACCAGTGTCGGACAGGGCAACAATGAGCAGTTCTTC

J gene: TRBJ2-3
D gene: TRBD1
clone size: NA
V gene: TRBV11-3
CDR3 protein: CASSSGTELTDTQYF
CDR3 DNA: TGTGCCAGCAGCTCGGGGACAGAACTAACAGATACGCAGTATTTT

J gene: TRBJ2-3
D gene: TRBD1
clone size: NA
V gene: TRBV7-3
CDR3 protein: CASSYRDRALGTDTQYF
CDR3 DNA: TGTGCCAGCAGCTACCGGGACAGGGCTTTGGGCACAGATACGCAGTATTTT

J gene: TRBJ1-2
D gene: TRBD1
clone size: NA
V gene: TRBV10-3
CDR3 protein: CAISRQGAGDYGYTF
CDR3 DNA: TGTGCCATCAGTCGACAGGGGGCCGGTGATTATGGCTACACCTTC

J gene: TRBJ2-5
D gene: TRBD2
clone size: NA
V gene: TRBV9
CDR3 protein: CASSPFRTSGMETQYF
CDR3 DNA: TGTGCCAGCAGCCCCTTCCGGACTAGCGGGATGGAGACCCAGTACTTC

J gene: TRBJ2-5
D gene: TRBD2
clone size: NA
V gene: TRBV7-7
CDR3 protein: CASSPGLAGTGGTQYF
CDR3 DNA: TGTGCCAGCAGCCCGGGACTAGCGGGGACAGGGGGGACCCAGTACTTC

J gene: TRBJ1-6
D gene: NA
clone size: NA
V gene: TRBV6-4
CDR3 protein: CASSAAGLNSPLHF
CDR3 DNA: TGTGCCAGCAGTGCGGCAGGGCTAAATTCACCCCTCCACTTT